This T cell receptor (beta chain) was found in a study of blood T cell repertoires in COVID-19. Study-level background: COVID-19 samples from acute and convalescent phases originated in the United States, Italy and Spain. PBMCs, B-cell-depleted T cells, or T cells were the source of the cDNA or gDNA that made up the material.

The CDR3 extends over 16 amino acids. Germline CDR1 reads SNHLY; CDR2 reads FYNNEI. The ends lost 6 bases at V and 0 bases at J; junction bases unmatched: 4. A single count supports this clone. Clones were read by immunoSEQ multiplex PCR, and TCRdb kept only the in-frame ones, dropping some. Of about 140,000 clones listed, around 81% are singletons. The specimen was peripheral blood. The clonotype originates from a human donor in a cohort sampled during active COVID-19. V is TRBV2 and J is TRBJ1-4; TRBD1 matches at 10 bases. The CDR3 is CASRTGGRTTNEKLFF. DNA for the CDR3: TGTGCCAGCAGGACAGGGGGCCGCACAACTAATGAAAAACTGTTTTTT.